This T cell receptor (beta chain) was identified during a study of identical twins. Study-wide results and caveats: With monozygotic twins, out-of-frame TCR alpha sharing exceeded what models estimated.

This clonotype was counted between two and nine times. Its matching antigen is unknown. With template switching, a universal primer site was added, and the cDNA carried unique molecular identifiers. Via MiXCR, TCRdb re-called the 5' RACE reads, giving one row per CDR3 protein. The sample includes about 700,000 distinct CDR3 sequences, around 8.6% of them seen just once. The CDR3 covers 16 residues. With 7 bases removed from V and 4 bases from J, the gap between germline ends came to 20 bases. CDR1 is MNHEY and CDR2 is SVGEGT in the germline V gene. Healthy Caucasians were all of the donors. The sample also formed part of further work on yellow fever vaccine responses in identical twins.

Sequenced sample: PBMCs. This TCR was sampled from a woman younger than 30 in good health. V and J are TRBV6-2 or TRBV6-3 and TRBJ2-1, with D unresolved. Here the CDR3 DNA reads TGTGCCAGCACCCCCCGACGGGCAGGAGATTACAATGAGCAGTTCTTC. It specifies CASTPRRAGDYNEQFF.